This T cell receptor beta chain was sequenced in a study of Ad26.COV2.S vaccination and SARS-CoV-2 variants (dated by TCRdb to the early 2020s). Study-wide context: Donors in the vaccine arm were drawn from COV1001, a multicentre, randomized, double-blind, placebo-controlled phase I-IIa trial testing Ad26.COV2.S in healthy adults. Ad26.COV2.S was administered intramuscularly at a dose of 5x10^10 or 1x10^11 viral particles, either as one shot or as two shots given 56 days apart. TCRbeta repertoire sequencing was used to assess the specificity and breadth of SARS-CoV-2-reactive T cell receptors after Ad26.COV2.S vaccination. A total of 32 samples were included in the TCR-sequenced set, comprising roughly 19 Ad26.COV2.S vaccine recipients, 5 placebo recipients and 8 SARS-CoV-2 convalescent individuals. Participants in the trial were split at random into five groups of five each, receiving low-dose or high-dose Ad26.COV2.S once or twice, or else placebo on both occasions. Investigators did not know the trial group allocation while performing experiments and assessing outcomes.

The junction shows trimming of 3 bases on V and 2 bases on J, plus 17 bases between the germline ends. Via the germline V gene, CDR1 is MDHEN and CDR2 SYDVKM. The CDR3 has 16 amino acids, counting the end cysteine and phenylalanine. CDR3 DNA only is kept here, 48 bases in frame from base 1. What the authors observed across the whole study: After vaccination, spike-specific CD8+ and CD4+ T cell responses were reported to show substantial breadth. Non-spike TCR breadth was comparable between vaccine and placebo recipients, consistent with the vaccine containing only spike. The authors noted that total T cell responses may have been underestimated by the TCR breadth and depth analyses. The study was not powered for comparison of responses between vaccine doses or regimens. Spike-specific TCR breadth was higher in Ad26.COV2.S recipients than in placebo recipients (P = 0.0014).

The treatment or condition label, read with the paper, signifies: around 19 received Ad26.COV2.S at low or high dose, single or two shots; 5 received placebo; per-sample allocation not given. Repertoires of vaccine and placebo recipients were sequenced from samples taken on day 63 after the first injection. In Cohort 1b, roughly 26 adults aged 18-55 years were enrolled at a single site in Boston, USA, between 29 July and 7 August 2020. Ad26.COV2.S was a replication-incompetent adenovirus type 26 vector that expressed a prefusion-stabilized SARS-CoV-2 spike protein derived from the original Wuhan strain. As concerns this clone: Its antigen is currently not known. No base qualities exist here, and no much larger clone lies one base off it.

The immunoSEQ Assay was the method used to sequence TCRbeta CDR3 regions. After extraction, genomic DNA underwent amplification by bias-controlled multiplex PCR, followed by high-throughput sequencing. Under the source paper's analysis protocol: To quantify the absolute abundance of each unique TCRbeta CDR3 region, sequences were collapsed and filtered. T cell fraction was estimated by normalizing TCRbeta template counts to usable DNA, which was measured by amplifying reference genes present in all nucleated cells. Repertoire TCRs were annotated as SARS-CoV-2-specific when V gene, CDR3 amino acid sequence and J gene were exactly matched to a known reactive TCR set. The reference SARS-CoV-2 TCR set was obtained from MIRA and was filtered for enrichment in COVID-19-positive ImmuneCODE repertoires, whereby public or cross-reactive TCRs were removed. Based on the MIRA antigens, annotated TCRs were further analysed at the level of specific ORF or position within ORF. Depth was the summed frequency of annotated unique rearrangements, while breadth was defined as annotated unique rearrangements over total unique productive rearrangements. TCR breadth was compared between groups using two-sided Wilcoxon rank-sum tests. In its TCRdb copy, this immuneACCESS table keeps in-frame sequences only and misses some clones. Where compared with another copy, unresolved V genes explain less than half of these, and the others have no known cause. The V and J calls and clone size were taken over from that table, and D and trimming were inferred from the DNA. This sample holds hundreds of thousands of clones; around 90% were observed only once. The ten largest clones take up around 6.6% of the sample.

Sequencing used peripheral blood, obtained in a trial of Ad26.COV2.S vaccine versus placebo. The receptor was derived from a person aged 18-65 years who received the Ad26.COV2.S COVID-19 vaccine or a placebo. The sequence links TRBV28 to TRBJ2-7; possibly the D gene is TRBD2, per 5 matching bases. The CDR3 corresponds to CASSFQDLGNAYEQYF. The sequence in DNA is TGTGCCAGCAGTTTCCAGGACTTGGGTAACGCCTACGAGCAGTACTTC.